The rows below give T cell receptor beta chains drawn from one sample of a study of OX40 agonist ivuxolimab in advanced cancers. Measured with immunoSEQ multiplex PCR; TCRdb has only the in-frame clones, and not every one. This table holds some 60,000 clones, around 84% found once. Sequences were derived from CD4+ or CD8+ T cells sorted from blood, sampled in a trial of the OX40 agonist ivuxolimab. The origin of the receptors is an adult with an advanced solid tumor such as melanoma, head and neck, liver or kidney cancer. Each CDR3 is given with its conserved first and last residue. The order of the fields is V gene, J gene, CDR3 protein.

v_gene: TRBV11-3; j_gene: TRBJ2-2; CDR3aa: CASSIQSVSGELFF
v_gene: TRBV5-1; j_gene: TRBJ2-7; CDR3aa: CASSWTGQDEQYF
v_gene: TRBV5-4; j_gene: TRBJ2-7; CDR3aa: CASSSPGQGSYEQYF
v_gene: TRBV19; j_gene: TRBJ2-1; CDR3aa: CASSISTSSSYNEQFF
v_gene: TRBV5-6; j_gene: TRBJ2-7; CDR3aa: CASSLDVGTNYEQYF
v_gene: TRBV7-8; j_gene: TRBJ1-2; CDR3aa: CASSSMVYNGYTF
v_gene: TRBV7-2; j_gene: TRBJ2-1; CDR3aa: CASSLKTSGVYNEQFF
v_gene: TRBV2; j_gene: TRBJ1-2; CDR3aa: CASSRGQGQNGYTF
v_gene: TRBV10-3; j_gene: TRBJ2-1; CDR3aa: CAISGEGLAGENSYNEQFF
v_gene: TRBV7-2; j_gene: TRBJ2-3; CDR3aa: CASSLAAGSRADTQYF
v_gene: TRBV7-9; j_gene: TRBJ2-2; CDR3aa: CASSLADGALFF
v_gene: TRBV7-2; j_gene: TRBJ1-5; CDR3aa: CASMSDTGTEQPQHF
v_gene: TRBV2; j_gene: TRBJ1-1; CDR3aa: CASSDGAFF
v_gene: TRBV5-1; j_gene: TRBJ1-1; CDR3aa: CASSLGADTEAFF
v_gene: TRBV5-6; j_gene: TRBJ2-3; CDR3aa: CASSRASAGDTQYF
v_gene: TRBV29-1; j_gene: TRBJ2-1; CDR3aa: CSAPGGGISYNEQFF
v_gene: TRBV6-5; j_gene: TRBJ1-3; CDR3aa: CASSSPGVGNTIYF
v_gene: TRBV5-1; j_gene: TRBJ2-1; CDR3aa: CASSWGLAANNEQFF
v_gene: TRBV6-5; j_gene: TRBJ1-2; CDR3aa: CASSFRGSGGYTF
v_gene: TRBV2; j_gene: TRBJ2-2; CDR3aa: CASNYATGELFF
v_gene: TRBV2; j_gene: TRBJ2-1; CDR3aa: CASKADSNEQFF
v_gene: TRBV5-1; j_gene: TRBJ1-1; CDR3aa: CASTRGTGVTEAFF
v_gene: TRBV7-2; j_gene: TRBJ2-3; CDR3aa: CASSLLSTRQGLWTDTQYF
v_gene: TRBV7-6; j_gene: TRBJ2-1; CDR3aa: CASSFLSGGFEQFF
v_gene: TRBV5-3; j_gene: TRBJ1-5; CDR3aa: CARSSDRGKPQHF
v_gene: TRBV5-4; j_gene: TRBJ1-2; CDR3aa: CASSPRDRGNYGYTF
v_gene: TRBV5-1; j_gene: TRBJ2-3; CDR3aa: CASRNIIRVDSTDTQYF
v_gene: TRBV5-1; j_gene: TRBJ2-5; CDR3aa: CASSQGTSGGAETQYF
v_gene: TRBV9; j_gene: TRBJ1-6; CDR3aa: CASSPKGASPLHF
v_gene: TRBV5-4; j_gene: TRBJ2-6; CDR3aa: CASSLPTQGANVLTF
v_gene: TRBV15; j_gene: TRBJ2-5; CDR3aa: CATSRDLTGQETQYF
v_gene: TRBV6-5; j_gene: TRBJ2-3; CDR3aa: CASSPRDRVSDTQYF
v_gene: TRBV7-2; j_gene: TRBJ1-1; CDR3aa: CASSTQGGTEAFF
v_gene: TRBV27; j_gene: TRBJ2-1; CDR3aa: CASSLTAERVYNEQFF
v_gene: TRBV11-2; j_gene: TRBJ1-1; CDR3aa: CASSAGTGLEAFF
v_gene: TRBV7-2; j_gene: TRBJ2-5; CDR3aa: CASSHQGAGETQYF
v_gene: TRBV6-6; j_gene: TRBJ2-7; CDR3aa: CASSYSAGASYEQYF
v_gene: TRBV21-1; j_gene: TRBJ2-1; CDR3aa: CASSKPTSGGYNEQFF
v_gene: TRBV6-6; j_gene: TRBJ2-7; CDR3aa: CASNQREVGEQYF
v_gene: TRBV30; j_gene: TRBJ2-7; CDR3aa: CAWRDTRRSYEQYF
v_gene: TRBV5-1; j_gene: TRBJ2-7; CDR3aa: CASSLAWDSAYEQYF
v_gene: TRBV27; j_gene: TRBJ2-6; CDR3aa: CASSELRAGANVLTF
v_gene: TRBV7-6; j_gene: TRBJ2-5; CDR3aa: CASSFPSARQETQYF
v_gene: TRBV6-5; j_gene: TRBJ1-4; CDR3aa: CASSPWGAEGKLFF
v_gene: TRBV11-3; j_gene: TRBJ2-5; CDR3aa: CASSLQGGETQYF
v_gene: TRBV18; j_gene: TRBJ1-2; CDR3aa: CASSSRQESGYTF
v_gene: TRBV2; j_gene: TRBJ2-2; CDR3aa: CASSPQGHGGTGELFF
v_gene: TRBV15; j_gene: TRBJ1-4; CDR3aa: CATSREGRGATNEKLFF
v_gene: TRBV30; j_gene: TRBJ1-2; CDR3aa: CAWSEGEYGYTF
v_gene: TRBV5-4; j_gene: TRBJ1-4; CDR3aa: CASSLDRGLGNEKLFF
v_gene: TRBV18; j_gene: TRBJ2-3; CDR3aa: CASSQGRTDTQYF
v_gene: TRBV27; j_gene: TRBJ1-5; CDR3aa: CASSPTGGRISFSNQPQHF
v_gene: TRBV5-1; j_gene: TRBJ2-7; CDR3aa: CASSLGVAGSYEQYF